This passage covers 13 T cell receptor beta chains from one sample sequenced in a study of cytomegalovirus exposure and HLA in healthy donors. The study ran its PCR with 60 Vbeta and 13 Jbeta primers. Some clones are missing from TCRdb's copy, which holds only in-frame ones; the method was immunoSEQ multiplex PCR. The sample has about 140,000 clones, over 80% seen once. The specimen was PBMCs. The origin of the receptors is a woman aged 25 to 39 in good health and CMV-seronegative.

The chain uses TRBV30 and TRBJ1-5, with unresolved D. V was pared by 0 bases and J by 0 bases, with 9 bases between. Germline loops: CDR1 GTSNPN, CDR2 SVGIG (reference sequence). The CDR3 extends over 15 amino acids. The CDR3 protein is CAWSVVLSSNQPQHF. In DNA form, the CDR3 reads TGTGCCTGGAGTGTGGTCCTCAGTAGCAATCAGCCCCAGCATTTT.

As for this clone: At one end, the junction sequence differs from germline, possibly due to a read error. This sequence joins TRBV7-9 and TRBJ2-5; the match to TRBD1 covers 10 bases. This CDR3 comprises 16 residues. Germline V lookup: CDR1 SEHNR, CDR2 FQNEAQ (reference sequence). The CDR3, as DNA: TGTTCCAGCAGCCTAGATTCCGGGACAGGGGTGGTGACCCAGTACTTC. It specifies CSSSLDSGTGVVTQYF.

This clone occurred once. The CDR3 sequence: CSVNVGDLGGYTF. In DNA form, the CDR3 reads TGCAGCGTAAACGTAGGGGACTTGGGTGGCTACACCTTC. J is TRBJ1-2 and V is TRBV29-1; possible D gene TRBD1, 5 bases. The CDR3 is made up of 13 amino acids. Trimming stripped 6 bases from V and 7 bases from J, with 18 bases between. In germline, CDR1 is SQVTM, CDR2 ANQGSEA.

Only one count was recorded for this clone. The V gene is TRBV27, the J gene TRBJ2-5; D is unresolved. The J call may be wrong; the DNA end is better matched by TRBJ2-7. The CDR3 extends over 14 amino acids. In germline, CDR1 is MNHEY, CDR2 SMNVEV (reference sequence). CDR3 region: CASSPAAATYEQYF. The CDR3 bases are TGTGCCAGCAGTCCCGCGGCAGCCACCTACGAGCAGTACTTC.

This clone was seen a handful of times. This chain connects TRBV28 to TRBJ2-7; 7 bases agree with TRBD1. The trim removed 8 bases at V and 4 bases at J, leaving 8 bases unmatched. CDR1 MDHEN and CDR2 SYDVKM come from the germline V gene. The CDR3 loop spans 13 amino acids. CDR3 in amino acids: CASRQGRWYEQYF. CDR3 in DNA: TGTGCCAGCCGACAGGGAAGATGGTACGAGCAGTACTTC.

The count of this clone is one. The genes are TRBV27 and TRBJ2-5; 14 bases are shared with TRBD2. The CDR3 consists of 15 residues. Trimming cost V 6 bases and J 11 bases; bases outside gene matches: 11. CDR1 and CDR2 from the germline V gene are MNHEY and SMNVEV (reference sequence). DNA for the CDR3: TGTGCCAGCAGGTTGACTAGCGGGAGGGTTTGGGAGCAGTACTTC. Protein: CASRLTSGRVWEQYF.

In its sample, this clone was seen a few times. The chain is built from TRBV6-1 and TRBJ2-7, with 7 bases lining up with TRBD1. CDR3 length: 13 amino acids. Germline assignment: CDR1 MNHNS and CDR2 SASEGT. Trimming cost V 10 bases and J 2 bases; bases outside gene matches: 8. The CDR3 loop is CATQTGQTYEQYF. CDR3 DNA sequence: TGTGCCACCCAGACGGGACAGACCTACGAGCAGTACTTC.

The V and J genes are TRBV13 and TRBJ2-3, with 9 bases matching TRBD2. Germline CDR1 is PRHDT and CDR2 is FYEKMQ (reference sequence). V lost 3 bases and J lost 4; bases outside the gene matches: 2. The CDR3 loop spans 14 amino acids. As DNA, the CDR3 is TGTGCCAGCAGCTTGTCTAGCGGGGCAGATACGCAGTATTTT. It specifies CASSLSSGADTQYF.

Here the CDR3 DNA reads TGTGCCAGCAGCCAAGGGCGGACTAGTCGATCCGCCCCCTACAATGAGCAGTTCTTC. Protein: CASSQGRTSRSAPYNEQFF. This sequence joins TRBV7-9 and TRBJ2-1, with 7 bases identical to TRBD2. V shed 5 bases and J 2 bases; nucleotides not matched to a gene: 18. The CDR3 length is 19 residues. The germline V gene has CDR1 SEHNR and CDR2 FQNEAQ (reference sequence). Together with reference TRBV7-9 and TRBJ2-1, the CDR3 gives the full variable domain: DTGVSQNPRHKITKRGQNVTFRCDPISEHNRLYWYRQTLGQGPEFLTYFQNEAQLEKSRLLSDRFSAERPKGSFSTLEIQRTEQGDSAMYLCASSQGRTSRSAPYNEQFFGPGTRLTVL.

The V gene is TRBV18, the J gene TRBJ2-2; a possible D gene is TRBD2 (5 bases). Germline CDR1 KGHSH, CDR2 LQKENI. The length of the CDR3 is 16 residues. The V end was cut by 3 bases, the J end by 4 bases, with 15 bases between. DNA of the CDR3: TGTGCCAGCTCACCCCCGCGTGGCGAGGGCACCGGGGAGCTGTTTTTT. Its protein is CASSPPRGEGTGELFF. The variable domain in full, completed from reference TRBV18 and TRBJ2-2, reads NAGVMQNPRHLVRRRGQEARLRCSPMKGHSHVYWYRQLPEEGLKFMVYLQKENIIDESGMPKERFSAEFPKEGPSILRIQQVVRGDSAAYFCASSPPRGEGTGELFFGEGSRLTVL.

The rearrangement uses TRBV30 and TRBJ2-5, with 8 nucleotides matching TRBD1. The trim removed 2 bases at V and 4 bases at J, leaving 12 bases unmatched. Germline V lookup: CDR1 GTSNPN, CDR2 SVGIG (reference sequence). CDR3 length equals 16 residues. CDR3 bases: TGTGCCTGGAGTCAGACCGGGACAGGCGTGAGAGAGACCCAGTACTTC. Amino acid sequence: CAWSQTGTGVRETQYF. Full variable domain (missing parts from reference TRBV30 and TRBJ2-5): SQTIHQWPATLVQPVGSPLSLECTVEGTSNPNLYWYRQAAGRGLQLLFYSVGIGQISSEVPQNLSASRPQDRQFILSSKKLLLSDSGFYLCAWSQTGTGVRETQYFGPGTRLLVL.

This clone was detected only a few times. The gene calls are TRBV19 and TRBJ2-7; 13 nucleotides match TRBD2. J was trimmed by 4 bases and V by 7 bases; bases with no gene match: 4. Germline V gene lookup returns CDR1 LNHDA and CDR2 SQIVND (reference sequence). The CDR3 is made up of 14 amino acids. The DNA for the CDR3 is TGTGCCAGTAAACCGACTAGCGGGGGGTACGAGCAGTACTTC. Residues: CASKPTSGGYEQYF.

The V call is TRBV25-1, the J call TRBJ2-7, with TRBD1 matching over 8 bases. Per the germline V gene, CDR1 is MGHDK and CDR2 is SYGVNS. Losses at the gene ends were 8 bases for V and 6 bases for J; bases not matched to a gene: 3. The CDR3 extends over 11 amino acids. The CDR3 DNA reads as TGTGCCAGCTCTCAGGGGGCCGAGCAGTACTTC. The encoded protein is CASSQGAEQYF.